This entry lists 20 T cell receptor beta chains sequenced from one sample in a study of cytomegalovirus exposure and HLA in healthy donors. The PCR made use of 60 Vbeta and 13 Jbeta primers. Measured with immunoSEQ multiplex PCR; TCRdb has only the in-frame clones, and not every one. The sample records 90,000 or so clones, roughly 82% being singletons. The sample comprised PBMCs. These receptors originate from a young man in good health and CMV-seropositive.

In DNA, the CDR3 is TGTGCCAGCAGCACACTGGGGGGTGCGGGCCGGAGGAATGAGCAGTTCTTC. It codes for CASSTLGGAGRRNEQFF. The V gene is TRBV7-9, the J gene TRBJ2-1; tentatively, D is TRBD2 (6 bases). The V gene lost 5 bases and the J gene lost 7 bases, with 24 bases spanning the gap. This CDR3 has 17 residues. CDR1 is SEHNR and CDR2 is FQNEAQ in the germline V gene (reference sequence).

The V call is TRBV30, the J call TRBJ1-5; 7 positions agree with TRBD1. CDR1 is GTSNPN and CDR2 is SVGIG in the germline V gene (reference sequence). The CDR3 consists of 15 residues. Trimming cost V 0 bases and J 4 bases; bases outside gene matches: 6. The CDR3 DNA reads as TGTGCCTGGAGTGTAGTTGGGACAGTTAATCAGCCCCAGCATTTT. It is translated as CAWSVVGTVNQPQHF.

CDR3 nucleotide sequence: TGTGCCAGCAGCCACGGACAGGAGCGCAGTCAGCCCCAGCATTTT. Translated: CASSHGQERSQPQHF. The V gene is TRBV2, the J gene TRBJ1-5; 7 bases are a match to TRBD1. Germline CDR1 and CDR2: SNHLY and FYNNEI. The V and J ends lost 6 bases and 6 bases, in that order; junction bases with no gene match: 11. The CDR3 has 15 residues.

The table lists this clone with a count of one. The J gene is TRBJ2-7, the V gene TRBV10-1; possibly TRBD2 for D (6 bases). The V gene's germline CDR1 is WNHNN and CDR2 SYGVQD (reference sequence). The CDR3 length is 12 residues. V was trimmed by 5 bases and J by 6 bases, leaving 11 bases between them. The DNA for the CDR3 is TGCGCCAGCAGTATCGGGGGAGGCGAGCAGTACTTC. It codes for CASSIGGGEQYF.

The V and J genes are TRBV5-1 and TRBJ2-5; tentatively, D is TRBD2 (5 bases). V gave up 7 bases and J gave up 4 bases, with 14 bases separating them. This CDR3 comprises 13 residues. Germline CDR1 reads SGHRS; CDR2 reads YFSETQ. The CDR3 region is CASRGLAGETQYF. CDR3 in DNA: TGCGCCAGCCGAGGGTTGGCTGGAGAGACCCAGTACTTC.

V is TRBV6-5 and J is TRBJ2-7; D call uncertain. V lost 0 bases, J lost 0 bases, and 6 bases lay in between. The CDR3 has 14 amino acids. Germline V gene data show CDR1 as MNHEY and CDR2 as SVGAGI. The CDR3 spells CASSYSEDSYEQYF. DNA for the CDR3: TGTGCCAGCAGTTACTCAGAGGACTCCTACGAGCAGTACTTC.

The CDR3 spells CASSNPGQGNTEAFF. The CDR3 nucleotides are TGTGCCAGCAGCAATCCGGGACAGGGGAACACTGAAGCTTTCTTT. The chain links TRBV7-2 to TRBJ1-1, with 9 positions matching TRBD1. The CDR3 extends over 15 amino acids. Germline V gene lookup returns CDR1 SGHTA and CDR2 FQGNSA. With V trimmed by 5 bases and J by 1 base, 5 bases remained unmatched.

The chain links TRBV9 to TRBJ2-7; TRBD2 might be the D (5 bases). V was shortened by 4 bases and J by 4 bases, with 18 bases between the two germline ends. This CDR3 is 15 amino acids long. Per germline, CDR1 SGDLS and CDR2 YYNGEE. The DNA of the CDR3 is TGTGCCAGCAGCTCCGAGGGTTCTATAGGGTACGAGCAGTACTTC. It codes for CASSSEGSIGYEQYF.

The chain employs TRBV5-1 and TRBJ2-7, with 7 bases lining up with TRBD1. Per the germline V gene, CDR1 is SGHRS and CDR2 is YFSETQ. Losses at the gene ends were 6 bases for V and 1 base for J; bases not matched to a gene: 10. This CDR3 spans 15 amino acids. As DNA, the CDR3 is TGCGCCAGCACCTACGGGACAGTGGGATCCTACGAGCAGTACTTC. Protein: CASTYGTVGSYEQYF.

The chain joins TRBV7-8 to TRBJ2-1; TRBD2 aligns across 15 bases. Germline V gives CDR1 SGHVS, CDR2 FQNEAQ. CDR3 size: 16 residues. V shed 4 bases and J 5 bases; nucleotides not matched to a gene: 3. CDR3 residues: CASSSGLAGGNNEQFF. The CDR3 coding sequence is TGTGCCAGCAGCTCGGGACTAGCGGGAGGCAACAATGAGCAGTTCTTC.

CDR3 sequence: CASSASGPNTEAFF. CDR3 DNA sequence: TGTGCCAGCAGCGCATCAGGGCCGAACACTGAAGCTTTCTTT. This chain links TRBV9 with TRBJ1-1; the D gene is possibly TRBD1 (5 bases). The CDR3 consists of 14 residues. V lost 3 bases and J 1 base, leaving 10 bases between the germline ends. In germline, CDR1 is SGDLS, CDR2 YYNGEE.

The chain employs TRBV10-3 and TRBJ1-2, with D maybe TRBD1 (5 bases). Germline V gene lookup returns CDR1 ENHRY and CDR2 SYGVKD. The V and J ends lost 0 bases and 7 bases respectively, with 6 bases between them. CDR3 length equals 12 residues. The CDR3 loop is CAISESTVGYTF. The CDR3 DNA sequence: TGTGCCATCAGTGAGTCGACAGTTGGCTACACCTTC.

The chain couples TRBV28 to TRBJ2-1, with no clear D. The CDR3 covers 15 residues. Trimming stripped 5 bases from V and 4 bases from J, with 15 bases between. Germline V gene lookup returns CDR1 MDHEN and CDR2 SYDVKM. CDR3 sequence (DNA): TGTGCCAGCAGTCCCAAGCCGCACCGATACAATGAGCAGTTCTTC. Residues: CASSPKPHRYNEQFF.

The chain is built from TRBV30 and TRBJ1-3; TRBD1 matches at 7 bases. The CDR3 extends over 16 amino acids. The germline V gene encodes CDR1 GTSNPN and CDR2 SVGIG (reference sequence). With 3 bases clipped from V and 0 bases from J, the junction kept 8 bases outside the gene matches. Here the CDR3 reads CAWRRQGGVSGNTIYF. DNA of the CDR3: TGTGCCTGGAGGAGACAGGGAGGTGTCTCTGGAAACACCATATATTTT.

The gene calls are TRBV9 and TRBJ2-1, with 12 nucleotides matching TRBD1. V shed 4 bases, J shed 7 bases, and the junction held 9 bases outside the gene matches. Germline V gives CDR1 SGDLS, CDR2 YYNGEE. The CDR3 loop spans 16 amino acids. The CDR3 DNA reads TGTGCCAGCAGCACGTGGGACAGGGGGCCAATAAATGAGCAGTTCTTC. This gives the protein CASSTWDRGPINEQFF.

The rearrangement links TRBV28 to TRBJ1-1; 8 nucleotides align to TRBD1. V shed 2 bases and J 10 bases; nucleotides not matched to a gene: 3. CDR1 is MDHEN, CDR2 SYDVKM, per germline. This CDR3 region has 12 residues. CDR3: CASSLGQGSAFF. The CDR3 DNA is TGTGCCAGCAGTTTAGGACAGGGATCAGCTTTCTTT. Supplemented by reference TRBV28 and TRBJ1-1, the full variable domain reads DVKVTQSSRYLVKRTGEKVFLECVQDMDHENMFWYRQDPGLGLRLIYFSYDVKMKEKGDIPEGYSVSREKKERFSLILESASTNQTSMYLCASSLGQGSAFFGQGTRLTVV.

The genes are TRBV30 and TRBJ1-4; no clear D. V was shortened by 1 base and J by 8 bases, with 17 bases between the two germline ends. The CDR3 consists of 15 residues. CDR1 is GTSNPN, CDR2 SVGIG, per germline (reference sequence). CDR3: CAWSERRRLVEKLFF. The CDR3 bases are TGTGCCTGGAGTGAACGTAGACGACTCGTGGAAAAACTGTTTTTT.

The chain links TRBV10-1 to TRBJ2-1; D unclear. Per germline, CDR1 WNHNN and CDR2 SYGVQD (reference sequence). Trimming took off 6 bases at V and 3 bases at J, with 15 bases between the two ends. The CDR3 spans 15 residues. The CDR3 DNA is TGCGCCAGCAGCCCTAGTATACCCCGCTACAATGAGCAGTTCTTC. It is translated as CASSPSIPRYNEQFF.

The chain has TRBV28 and TRBJ2-5; 10 bases are a match to TRBD2. The J call is doubtful: the DNA matches TRBJ2-7 better. The CDR3 has 19 amino acids. Per the germline V gene, CDR1 is MDHEN and CDR2 is SYDVKM. CDR3 protein: CASSLLSTVAGGRAYEQYF. In nucleotides, the CDR3 is TGTGCCAGCAGTTTATTGAGTACGGTAGCGGGAGGACGGGCCTACGAGCAGTACTTC.

The gene calls are TRBV4-2 and TRBJ1-1; D is perhaps TRBD1 (6 bases). Germline values: CDR1 LGHNA, CDR2 YNFKEQ. V was trimmed by 4 bases and J by 8 bases, leaving 11 bases between them. The length of the CDR3 is 12 residues. The CDR3 loop is CASSPEGTEAFF. Here the CDR3 DNA reads TGTGCCAGCAGCCCTGAGGGGACAGAAGCTTTCTTT.